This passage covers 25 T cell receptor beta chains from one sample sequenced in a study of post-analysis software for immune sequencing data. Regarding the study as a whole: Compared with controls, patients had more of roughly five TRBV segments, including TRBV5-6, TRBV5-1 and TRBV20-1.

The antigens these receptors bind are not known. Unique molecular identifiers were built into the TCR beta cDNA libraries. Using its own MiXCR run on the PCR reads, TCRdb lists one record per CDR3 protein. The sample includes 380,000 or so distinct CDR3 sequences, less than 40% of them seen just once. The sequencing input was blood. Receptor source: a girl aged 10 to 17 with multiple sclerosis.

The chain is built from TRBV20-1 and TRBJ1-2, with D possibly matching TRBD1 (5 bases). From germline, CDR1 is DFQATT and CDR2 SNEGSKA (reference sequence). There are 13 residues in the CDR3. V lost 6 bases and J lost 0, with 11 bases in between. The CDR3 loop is CSAIPGANYGYTF. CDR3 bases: TGCAGTGCCATACCGGGGGCTAACTATGGCTACACCTTC.

CDR3 loop: CASSLEGQGSYEQYF. CDR3 sequence (DNA): TGTGCCAGCAGCTTAGAGGGACAGGGGTCCTACGAGCAGTACTTC. The chain uses TRBV7-2 and TRBJ2-7; 10 bases map to TRBD1. Germline values: CDR1 SGHTA, CDR2 FQGNSA. The CDR3 has 15 residues. The V and J ends lost 1 base and 1 base, in that order; junction bases with no gene match: 1. Combining the CDR3 with reference TRBV7-2 and TRBJ2-7 gives the whole variable domain GAGVSQSPSNKVTEKGKDVELRCDPISGHTALYWYRQSLGQGLEFLIYFQGNSAPDKSGLPSDRFSAERTGGSVSTLTIQRTQQEDSAVYLCASSLEGQGSYEQYFGPGTRLTVT.

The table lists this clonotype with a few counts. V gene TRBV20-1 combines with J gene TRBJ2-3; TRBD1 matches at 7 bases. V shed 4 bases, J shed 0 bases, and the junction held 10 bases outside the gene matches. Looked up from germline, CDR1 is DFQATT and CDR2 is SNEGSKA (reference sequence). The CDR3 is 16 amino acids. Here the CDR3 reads CSATGTANPSTDTQYF. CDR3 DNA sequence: TGCAGTGCTACTGGGACAGCCAACCCTAGCACAGATACGCAGTATTTT.

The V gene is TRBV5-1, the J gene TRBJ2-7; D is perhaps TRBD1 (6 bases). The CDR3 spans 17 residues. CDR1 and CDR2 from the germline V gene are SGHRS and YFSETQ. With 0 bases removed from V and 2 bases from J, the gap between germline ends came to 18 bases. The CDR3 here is CASSLGSQGQSPYEQYV. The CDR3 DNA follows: TGCGCCAGCAGCTTGGGGTCCCAGGGGCAGTCCCCCTACGAGCAGTACGTC.

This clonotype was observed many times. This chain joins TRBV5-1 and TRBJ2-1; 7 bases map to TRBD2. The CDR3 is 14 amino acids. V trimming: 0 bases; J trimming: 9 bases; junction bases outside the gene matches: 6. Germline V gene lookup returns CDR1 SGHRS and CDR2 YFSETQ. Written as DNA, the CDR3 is TGCGCCAGCAGCTTGGCCGAGCGGGGAAGTGAGCAGTTCTTC. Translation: CASSLAERGSEQFF.

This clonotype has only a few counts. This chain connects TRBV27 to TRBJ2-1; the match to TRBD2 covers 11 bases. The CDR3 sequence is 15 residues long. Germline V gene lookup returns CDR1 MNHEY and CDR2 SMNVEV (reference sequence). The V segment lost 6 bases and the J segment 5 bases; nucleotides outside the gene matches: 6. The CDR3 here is CASRDASGGHNEQFF. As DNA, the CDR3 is TGTGCCAGCAGAGACGCTAGCGGGGGGCACAATGAGCAGTTCTTC.

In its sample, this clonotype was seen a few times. The CDR3 sequence: CASSEKVDSPSFPAFF. Here the CDR3 DNA reads TGTGCCAGCAGTGAGAAGGTAGACAGTCCATCGTTCCCAGCTTTCTTT. The genes are TRBV6-1 and TRBJ1-1; TRBD1 might be the D (5 bases). The CDR3 covers 16 residues. The germline V and J ends were trimmed by 3 bases and 10 bases, with 24 bases remaining between them. Per germline, CDR1 MNHNS and CDR2 SASEGT.

The CDR3 loop reads CASSTSKLGFNQPQHF. DNA of the CDR3: TGTGCCAGCAGTACATCTAAATTGGGATTCAATCAGCCCCAGCATTTT. The V call is TRBV5-6, the J call TRBJ1-5; D remains unclear. The CDR3 extends over 16 amino acids. Germline V gene data show CDR1 as SGHDT and CDR2 as YYEEEE. Trimming pared 5 bases from V and 3 bases from J, leaving 18 bases between.

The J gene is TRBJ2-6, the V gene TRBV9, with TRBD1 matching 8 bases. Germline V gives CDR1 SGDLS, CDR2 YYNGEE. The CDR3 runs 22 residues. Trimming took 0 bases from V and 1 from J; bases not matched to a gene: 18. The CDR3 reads CASSVDLEWRDRGSSGANVLTF. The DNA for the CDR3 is TGTGCCAGCAGCGTAGATTTGGAATGGAGAGACAGGGGATCTTCTGGGGCCAACGTCCTGACTTTC.

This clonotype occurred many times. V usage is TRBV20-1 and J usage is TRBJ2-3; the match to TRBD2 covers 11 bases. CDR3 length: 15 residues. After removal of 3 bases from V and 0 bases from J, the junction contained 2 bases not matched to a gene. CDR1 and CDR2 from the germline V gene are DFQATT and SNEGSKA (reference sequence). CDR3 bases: TGCAGTGCTAGGCCTAGCGGGGGGAGCACAGATACGCAGTATTTT. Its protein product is CSARPSGGSTDTQYF.

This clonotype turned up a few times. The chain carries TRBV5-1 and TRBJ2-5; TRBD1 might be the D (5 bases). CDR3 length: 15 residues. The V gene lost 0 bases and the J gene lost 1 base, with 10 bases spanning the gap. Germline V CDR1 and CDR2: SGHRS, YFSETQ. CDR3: CASSLEQAGQETQYF. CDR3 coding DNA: TGCGCCAGCAGCTTGGAACAGGCTGGCCAAGAGACCCAGTACTTC.

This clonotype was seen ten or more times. CDR3 sequence (DNA): TGCGCCAGCAGCCTCGGCGGCTTCTACGAGCAGTACTTC. Amino acids: CASSLGGFYEQYF. The chain has TRBV5-1 and TRBJ2-7; D unresolved. With 4 bases removed from V and 3 bases from J, the gap between germline ends came to 11 bases. CDR3 length equals 13 residues. Germline CDR1 and CDR2: SGHRS and YFSETQ.

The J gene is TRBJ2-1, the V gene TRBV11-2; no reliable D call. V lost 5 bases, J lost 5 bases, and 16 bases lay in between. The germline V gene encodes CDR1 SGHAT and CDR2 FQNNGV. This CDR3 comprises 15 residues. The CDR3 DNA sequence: TGTGCCAGCAGCGTAACCAGCGACTCAAACAATGAGCAGTTCTTC. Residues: CASSVTSDSNNEQFF.

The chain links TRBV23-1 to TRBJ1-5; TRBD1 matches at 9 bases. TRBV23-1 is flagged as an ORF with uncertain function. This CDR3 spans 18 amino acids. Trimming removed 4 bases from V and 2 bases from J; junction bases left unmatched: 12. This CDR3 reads CASSRLKQGANGNQPQHF. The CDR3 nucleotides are TGCGCCAGCAGTCGCTTAAAACAGGGGGCAAATGGCAATCAGCCCCAGCATTTT.

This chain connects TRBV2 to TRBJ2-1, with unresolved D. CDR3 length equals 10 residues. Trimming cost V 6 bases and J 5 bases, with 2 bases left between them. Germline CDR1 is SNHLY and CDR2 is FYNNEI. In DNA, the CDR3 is TGTGCCAGCAGAAACAATGAGCAGTTCTTC. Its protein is CASRNNEQFF.

CDR3 residues: CSANPLRFGFYEQYF. In nucleotides, the CDR3 is TGCAGTGCTAACCCCTTGAGGTTCGGGTTCTACGAGCAGTACTTC. The V and J genes are TRBV20-1 and TRBJ2-7; D not resolved. Germline values: CDR1 DFQATT, CDR2 SNEGSKA (reference sequence). V was pared by 4 bases and J by 3 bases, with 19 bases between. The CDR3 is 15 residues long.

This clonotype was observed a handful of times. The CDR3 sequence: CASRGDYYEQYF. The CDR3 DNA follows: TGTGCCAGCAGGGGGGACTACTACGAGCAGTACTTC. The V and J genes are TRBV6-6 and TRBJ2-7; 7 nucleotides agree with TRBD2. With 6 bases clipped from V and 3 bases from J, the junction kept 2 bases outside the gene matches. From germline, CDR1 is MNHNY and CDR2 SVGAGI (reference sequence). The CDR3 covers 12 residues.

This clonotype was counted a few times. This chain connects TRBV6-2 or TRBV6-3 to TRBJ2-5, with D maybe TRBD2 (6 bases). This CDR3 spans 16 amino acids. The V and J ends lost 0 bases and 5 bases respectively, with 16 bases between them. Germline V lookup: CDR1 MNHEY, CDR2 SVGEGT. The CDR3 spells CASSYSVRDWEETQYF. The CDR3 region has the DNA TGTGCCAGCAGTTACTCGGTCAGGGACTGGGAGGAGACCCAGTACTTC.

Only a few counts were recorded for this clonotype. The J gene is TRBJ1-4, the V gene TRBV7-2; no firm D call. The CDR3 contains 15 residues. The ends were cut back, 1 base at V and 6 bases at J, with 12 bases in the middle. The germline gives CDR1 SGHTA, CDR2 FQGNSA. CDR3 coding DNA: TGTGCCAGCAGCTTAGGGGAGCGCCCGGATGAAAAACTGTTTTTT. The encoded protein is CASSLGERPDEKLFF.

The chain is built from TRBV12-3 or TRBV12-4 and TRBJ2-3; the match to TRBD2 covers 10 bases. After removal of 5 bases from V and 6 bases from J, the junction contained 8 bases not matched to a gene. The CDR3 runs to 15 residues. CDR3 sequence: CASSRLAGALDTQYF. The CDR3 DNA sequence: TGTGCCAGCAGTCGTCTAGCGGGGGCGCTGGATACGCAGTATTTT.

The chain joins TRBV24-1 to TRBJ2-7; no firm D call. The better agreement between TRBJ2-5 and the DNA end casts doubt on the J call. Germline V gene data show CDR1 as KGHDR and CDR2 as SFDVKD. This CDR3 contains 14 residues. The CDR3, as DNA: TGTGCCACCAGTGGGCCGCCTGAGACAGAGACCCAGTACTTC. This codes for CATSGPPETETQYF.

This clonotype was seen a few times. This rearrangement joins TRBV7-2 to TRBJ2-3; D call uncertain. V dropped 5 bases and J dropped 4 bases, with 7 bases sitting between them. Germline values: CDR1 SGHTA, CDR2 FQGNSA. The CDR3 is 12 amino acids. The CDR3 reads CASSGSSDTQYF. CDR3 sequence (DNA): TGTGCCAGCAGCGGCAGCTCAGATACGCAGTATTTT.

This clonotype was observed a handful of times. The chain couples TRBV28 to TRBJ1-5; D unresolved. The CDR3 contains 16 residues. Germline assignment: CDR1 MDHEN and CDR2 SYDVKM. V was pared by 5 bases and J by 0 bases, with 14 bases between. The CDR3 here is CASSPETQYSNQPQHF. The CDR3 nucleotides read TGTGCCAGCAGTCCGGAGACACAGTATAGCAATCAGCCCCAGCATTTT.

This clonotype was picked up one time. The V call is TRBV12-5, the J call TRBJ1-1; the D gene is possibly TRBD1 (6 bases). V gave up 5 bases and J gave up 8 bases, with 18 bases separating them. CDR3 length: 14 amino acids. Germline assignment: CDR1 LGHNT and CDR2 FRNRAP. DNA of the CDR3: TGTGCTAGTGGTCCGACCGCCGGGGGGCCCGAAGCTTTCTTT. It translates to CASGPTAGGPEAFF.

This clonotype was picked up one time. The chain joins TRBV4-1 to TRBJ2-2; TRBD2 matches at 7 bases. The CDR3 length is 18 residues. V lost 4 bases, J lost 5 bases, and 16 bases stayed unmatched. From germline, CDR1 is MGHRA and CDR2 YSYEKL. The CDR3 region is CASSRSLGAGRNTGELFF. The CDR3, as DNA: TGCGCCAGCAGCCGATCCTTGGGAGCGGGGAGAAATACCGGGGAGCTGTTTTTT.